The source of this TCR beta chain is a study of OX40 agonist ivuxolimab in advanced cancers. Systemic immunosuppression or autoimmune disease history was grounds to exclude patients. This CDR3 contains 13 residues. V was shortened by 7 bases and J by 5 bases, with 14 bases between the two germline ends. The germline V gene has CDR1 MGHDK and CDR2 SYGVNS. Data came from immunoSEQ multiplex PCR; TCRdb stores just in-frame clones and leaves some out. Of 90,000 to 150,000 clones in the sample, around 91% were seen once. The sequence came from an adult with an advanced solid tumor such as melanoma, head and neck, liver or kidney cancer. Sequenced here: CD4+ or CD8+ T cells sorted from blood, sampled in a trial of the OX40 agonist ivuxolimab. The chain carries TRBV25-1 and TRBJ2-5; the D is unclear. The CDR3 DNA sequence: TGTGCCAGCAAGTTGGACCTCTCGGAGACCCAGTACTTC. It is translated as CASKLDLSETQYF.